This T cell receptor beta chain was retrieved from a study of T cells in tuberculosis. Clones were read by immunoSEQ multiplex PCR, and TCRdb kept only the in-frame ones, dropping some. The data contain about 34,000 clones, more than 85% of them seen just once; the ten biggest clones take up about an eighth. Time point indicated: new active TB diagnosis, blood taken before or within 7 days of starting treatment. With 7 bases clipped from V and 8 bases from J, the junction kept 6 bases outside the gene matches. Germline CDR1 and CDR2: SNHLY and FYNNEI. This CDR3 spans 13 amino acids. The chain is built from TRBV2 and TRBJ2-1; the match to TRBD1 covers 9 bases. The specimen was PBMCs, collected at tuberculosis diagnosis. The source is an adult with tuberculosis. Written as DNA, the CDR3 is TGTGCCAGCAACCGGGACAGGGTCGATGAGCAGTTCTTC. Protein: CASNRDRVDEQFF.